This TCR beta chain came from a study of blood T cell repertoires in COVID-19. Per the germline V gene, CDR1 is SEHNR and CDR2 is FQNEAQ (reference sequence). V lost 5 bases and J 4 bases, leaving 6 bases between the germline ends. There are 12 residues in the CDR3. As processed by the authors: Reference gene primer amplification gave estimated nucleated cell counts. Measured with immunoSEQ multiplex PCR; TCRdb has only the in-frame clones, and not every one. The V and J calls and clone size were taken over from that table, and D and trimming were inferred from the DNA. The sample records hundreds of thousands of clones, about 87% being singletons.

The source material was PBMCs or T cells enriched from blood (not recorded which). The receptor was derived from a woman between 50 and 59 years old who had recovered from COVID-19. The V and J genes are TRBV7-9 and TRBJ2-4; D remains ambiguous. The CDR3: CASSQAKNIQYF. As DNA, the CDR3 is TGTGCCAGCAGCCAAGCTAAAAACATTCAGTACTTC.